This section outlines one T cell receptor (beta chain) sequence together with its context. What it recognizes is unknown. CDR3 length equals 14 residues. V lost 6 bases to trimming and J lost 0 bases, with 9 bases between them. From germline, CDR1 is MNHEY and CDR2 SVGAGI. Libraries were prepared by immunoSEQ multiplex PCR; TCRdb keeps only in-frame clonotypes and omits some of them. The sample consists of tens of thousands of clones, around 90% of them appearing once. The record originates from a study of early stage breast cancer tumors. Study at large: Most invasive tumors, about 75% of the 16, were ER+/PR+/HER2-.

Whole-study results and caveats: Commonly generated sequences made up most enriched TCRB sequences shared between patients. Tumors had approximately 2.5-fold higher T cell density than normal breast.

The TCR originated in a person aged 65 to 79 with breast cancer. The sequenced sample was blood. This rearrangement joins TRBV6-5 to TRBJ1-5; D is possibly TRBD1 (6 bases). In DNA form, the CDR3 reads TGTGCCAGCAGAAACAGGGCTAGCAATCAGCCCCAGCATTTT. This sequence encodes CASRNRASNQPQHF.